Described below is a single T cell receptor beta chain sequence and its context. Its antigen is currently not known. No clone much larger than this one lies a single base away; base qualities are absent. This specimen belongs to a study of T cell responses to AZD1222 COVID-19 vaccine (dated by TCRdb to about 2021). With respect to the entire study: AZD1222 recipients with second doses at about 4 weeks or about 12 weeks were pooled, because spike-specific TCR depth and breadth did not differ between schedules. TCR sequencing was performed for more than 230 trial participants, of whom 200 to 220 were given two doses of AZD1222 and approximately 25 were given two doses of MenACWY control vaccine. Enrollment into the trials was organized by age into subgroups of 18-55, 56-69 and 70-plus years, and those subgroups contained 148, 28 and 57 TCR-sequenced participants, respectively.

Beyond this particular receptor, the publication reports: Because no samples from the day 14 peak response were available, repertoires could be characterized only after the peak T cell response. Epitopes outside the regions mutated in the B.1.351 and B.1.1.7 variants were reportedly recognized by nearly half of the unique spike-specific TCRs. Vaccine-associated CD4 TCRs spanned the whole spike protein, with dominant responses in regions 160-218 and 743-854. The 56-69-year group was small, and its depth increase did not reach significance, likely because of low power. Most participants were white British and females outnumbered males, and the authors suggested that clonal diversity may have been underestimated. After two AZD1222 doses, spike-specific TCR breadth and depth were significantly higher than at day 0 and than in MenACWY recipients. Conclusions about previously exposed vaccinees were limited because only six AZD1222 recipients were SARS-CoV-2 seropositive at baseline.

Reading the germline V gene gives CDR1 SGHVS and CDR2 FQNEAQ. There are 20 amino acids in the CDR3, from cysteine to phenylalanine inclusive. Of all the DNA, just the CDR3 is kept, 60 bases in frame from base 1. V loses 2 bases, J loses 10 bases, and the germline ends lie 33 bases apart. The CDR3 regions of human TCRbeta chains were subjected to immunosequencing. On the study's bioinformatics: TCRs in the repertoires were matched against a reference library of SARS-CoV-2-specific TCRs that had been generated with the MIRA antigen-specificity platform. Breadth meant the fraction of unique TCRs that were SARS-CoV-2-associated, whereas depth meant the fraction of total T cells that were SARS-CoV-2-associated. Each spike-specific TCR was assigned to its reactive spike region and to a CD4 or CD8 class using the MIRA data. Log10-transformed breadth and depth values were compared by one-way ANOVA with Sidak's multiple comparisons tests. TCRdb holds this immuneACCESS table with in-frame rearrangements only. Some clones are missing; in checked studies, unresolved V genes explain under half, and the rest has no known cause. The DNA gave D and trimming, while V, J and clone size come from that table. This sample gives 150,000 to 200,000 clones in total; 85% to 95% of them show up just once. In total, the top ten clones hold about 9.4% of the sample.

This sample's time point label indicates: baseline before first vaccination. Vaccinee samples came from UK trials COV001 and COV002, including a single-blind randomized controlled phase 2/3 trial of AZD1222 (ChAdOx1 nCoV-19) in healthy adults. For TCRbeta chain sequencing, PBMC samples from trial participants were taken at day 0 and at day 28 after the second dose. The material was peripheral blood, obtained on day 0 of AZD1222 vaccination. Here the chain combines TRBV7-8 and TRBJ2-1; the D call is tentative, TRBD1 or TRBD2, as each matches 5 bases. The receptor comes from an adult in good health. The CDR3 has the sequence CASSLKAVRGFSASLDEQFF. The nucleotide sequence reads TGTGCCAGCAGCTTAAAGGCTGTGAGGGGTTTTAGTGCTAGTCTCGACGAGCAGTTCTTC.